A single sample gave rise to the 4 T cell receptor beta chains below, sequenced in a study of blood T cell repertoires in COVID-19. Data came from immunoSEQ multiplex PCR; TCRdb stores just in-frame clones and leaves some out. The sample includes around 55,000 clones, approximately 80% of them seen just once. Sequenced input: peripheral blood. The receptors stem from a human donor in a cohort sampled during active or convalescent COVID-19.

The V call is TRBV7-3, the J call TRBJ2-2; maybe TRBD1 (5 bases). Looked up from germline, CDR1 is SGHTA and CDR2 is FQGTGA. The CDR3 has 14 amino acids. Trimming took 4 bases from V and 4 from J, leaving 10 bases between them. CDR3 amino acids: CASSSITGTGELFF. CDR3 DNA: TGTGCCAGCAGCTCCATTACAGGCACCGGGGAGCTGTTTTTT.

This clone has only a few counts. The chain has TRBV5-1 and TRBJ2-2, with D tentatively TRBD2 (6 bases). The germline CDR1 and CDR2 sequences are SGHRS and YFSETQ. Deletions cut 0 bases from V and 7 bases from J, with 13 bases between. This CDR3 comprises 15 residues. CDR3 protein: CASSLAAGSNGELFF. CDR3 sequence (DNA): TGCGCCAGCAGCTTGGCAGCGGGTTCGAACGGGGAGCTGTTTTTT.

CDR3 region: CASSQGGENTEAFF. CDR3 coding DNA: TGCGCCAGCAGCCAAGGGGGGGAAAACACTGAAGCTTTCTTT. This chain joins TRBV4-3 and TRBJ1-1, with D perhaps matching TRBD1 (5 bases). V gave up 1 base and J gave up 2 bases, with 8 bases separating them. Germline V lookup: CDR1 LGHNA, CDR2 YSLEER. The CDR3 contains 14 residues.

The gene calls are TRBV6-5 and TRBJ1-2; the match to TRBD1 covers 7 bases. Germline-derived CDR1 and CDR2 are MNHEY and SVGAGI. The junction had 8 bases not matched to a gene; V was cut back by 8 bases and J by 5 bases. The CDR3 length is 13 residues. The CDR3 sequence is CASGKGAGYGYTF. CDR3 nucleotides: TGTGCCAGCGGGAAGGGGGCTGGGTATGGCTACACCTTC.